The present entry profiles one T cell receptor (beta chain) with its context. Germline CDR1 is LNHDA and CDR2 is SQIVND (reference sequence). This CDR3 spans 15 amino acids. V lost 6 bases and J lost 5, with 19 bases in between. The data were obtained in a study of blood T cell repertoires in COVID-19. In the study overall: Sites across the United States, Italy and Spain contributed samples from acute and convalescent COVID-19. T cells, B-cell-depleted T cells, or PBMCs provided the cDNA or gDNA that served as material.

Authors' data handling: Reference gene primers were amplified, and this amplification served to estimate nucleated cell counts. TCRdb keeps only in-frame clones here, not all; method: immunoSEQ multiplex PCR. V, J and clone size are those of that table, while D and trimming were read from the DNA. The sample holds some 130,000 clones; approximately 87% are singletons and the top ten take roughly 2.5%. The source is a man aged 50 to 60 with active COVID-19. The sequenced sample consisted of peripheral blood. This rearrangement joins TRBV19 to TRBJ2-5; D might be TRBD1 (5 bases). The CDR3 here is CASRPDSAGFETQYF. The CDR3 DNA follows: TGTGCCAGTAGGCCCGACAGTGCCGGTTTTGAGACCCAGTACTTC.